These 22 T cell receptor beta chains originate from one sample sequenced in a study of technical replicates of blood from a few donors. The repertoire was sequenced with immunoSEQ multiplex PCR; TCRdb's copy has only in-frame clones and lacks some. The sample has about 85,000 clones; about 95% are singletons. Sequencing used T cells isolated from PBMCs. These receptors were collected from a human donor in good health.

The V and J genes are TRBV7-6 and TRBJ1-1, with a tentative D call TRBD1 (6 bases). CDR1 and CDR2 from the germline V gene are SGHVS and FNYEAQ. CDR3 length: 13 residues. The V and J ends lost 7 bases and 0 bases respectively, with 9 bases between them. The CDR3 sequence: CASTTGLNTEAFF. The DNA for the CDR3 is TGTGCCAGCACGACAGGATTGAACACTGAAGCTTTCTTT.

The chain joins TRBV10-3 to TRBJ2-3, with TRBD2 identical over 7 bases. With 5 bases clipped from V and 0 bases from J, the junction kept 11 bases outside the gene matches. The length of the CDR3 is 17 residues. Germline CDR1 ENHRY, CDR2 SYGVKD. The CDR3 DNA reads as TGTGCCATCAGTCGGATTGGGCTAGCGGTGAGCACAGATACGCAGTATTTT. Amino acids: CAISRIGLAVSTDTQYF.

Concerning this clone: Mismatch with germline at one junction end may stem from a read error. CDR3 in amino acids: CASSSKGGVGETQYF. The CDR3 DNA reads as TGTGCTAGCAGCTCGAAAGGGGGGGTAGGAGAGACCCAGTACTTC. V usage is TRBV7-7 and J usage is TRBJ2-5, with D possibly matching TRBD2 (7 bases). CDR3 length: 15 residues. Germline CDR1 and CDR2: SSHAT and FNYEAQ (reference sequence).

J is TRBJ2-7 and V is TRBV28, with 9 bases lining up with TRBD1. The trim removed 8 bases at V and 3 bases at J, leaving 8 bases unmatched. This CDR3 region has 14 residues. Germline CDR1 and CDR2: MDHEN and SYDVKM. Here the CDR3 DNA reads TGTGCCAGCCGGGTACAGGGGGCGGGCTACGAGCAGTACTTC. Translation: CASRVQGAGYEQYF.

The chain is built from TRBV5-5 and TRBJ2-7, with 8 bases that match TRBD1. The V and J ends lost 3 bases and 1 base, in that order; junction bases with no gene match: 9. CDR1 and CDR2 (germline): SGHKS, YYEKEE (reference sequence). The CDR3 runs 16 residues. As DNA, the CDR3 is TGTGCCAGCAGCTGGACGATCGACAGGGGATCCTACGAGCAGTACTTC. Protein product: CASSWTIDRGSYEQYF.

This clone was recorded only once. This chain joins TRBV5-1 and TRBJ1-1; a possible D gene is TRBD1 (6 bases). The CDR3 runs to 15 residues. The germline V and J ends were trimmed by 0 bases and 2 bases, with 11 bases remaining between them. Germline values: CDR1 SGHRS, CDR2 YFSETQ. This chain's CDR3 is CASSLAGQRNTEAFF. The CDR3 nucleotides read TGCGCCAGCAGCTTGGCAGGACAGAGAAACACTGAAGCTTTCTTT.

The V gene is TRBV19, the J gene TRBJ1-6; 9 bases agree with TRBD1. Germline V gene sequence: CDR1 LNHDA, CDR2 SQIVND (reference sequence). Germline trimming cut 6 bases from V and 9 bases from J; bases unmatched to any gene: 9. The CDR3 spans 15 residues. CDR3 sequence: CASSPVDRGVSPLHF. DNA of the CDR3: TGTGCCAGTAGCCCCGTGGACAGGGGAGTTTCACCCCTCCACTTT.

This chain links TRBV4-1 with TRBJ2-7; D uncertain. Germline lookup yields CDR1 MGHRA and CDR2 YSYEKL. Trimming removed 0 bases from V and 5 bases from J, with 8 bases in between. The CDR3 has 13 amino acids. The CDR3 DNA sequence: TGCGCCAGCAGCCAAGATCTTGGAGACGAGCAGTACTTC. Amino acids: CASSQDLGDEQYF.

The genes are TRBV2 and TRBJ2-1; 8 nucleotides agree with TRBD2. The germline V gene encodes CDR1 SNHLY and CDR2 FYNNEI. Trimming cost V 3 bases and J 10 bases; bases outside gene matches: 8. The CDR3 loop spans 14 amino acids. CDR3 DNA sequence: TGTGCCAGCAGTGACTCAGCGGGAGCGAGAGAGCAGTTCTTC. It encodes CASSDSAGAREQFF.

The V and J genes are TRBV11-2 and TRBJ1-1, with D perhaps matching TRBD1 (5 bases). This CDR3 contains 18 residues. The germline CDR1 and CDR2 sequences are SGHAT and FQNNGV. V lost 7 bases and J lost 0, with 24 bases in between. The CDR3 reads CASIPGRGQKGMNTEAFF. In DNA, the CDR3 is TGTGCCAGCATCCCCGGGCGGGGCCAAAAGGGGATGAACACTGAAGCTTTCTTT.

V is TRBV29-1 and J is TRBJ2-2; 11 positions match TRBD1. The V gene end was trimmed by 7 bases and the J gene end by 4 bases; junction bases not matched to a gene: 5. CDR1 is SQVTM and CDR2 is ANQGSEA in the germline V gene. The CDR3 totals 14 residues. The CDR3 DNA reads as TGCAGCGCCGGACAGGGGGCCCTCACCGGGGAGCTGTTTTTT. Amino acid sequence: CSAGQGALTGELFF.

This clone appeared once. The chain is built from TRBV5-1 and TRBJ2-7; 7 bases align to TRBD1. Trimming cost V 4 bases and J 5 bases; bases outside gene matches: 15. CDR3 length: 16 amino acids. The germline gives CDR1 SGHRS, CDR2 YFSETQ. Here the CDR3 DNA reads TGCGCCAGCAGCCGTGGGTCAGGGGGATATAGGAACGAGCAGTACTTC. Its translation is CASSRGSGGYRNEQYF.

V usage is TRBV6-5 and J usage is TRBJ2-3; D is possibly TRBD1 (6 bases). The CDR3 spans 15 residues. The V gene's germline CDR1 is MNHEY and CDR2 SVGAGI. The V gene lost 6 bases and the J gene lost 2 bases, with 15 bases spanning the gap. Here the CDR3 DNA reads TGTGCCAGCAGCCCTTTAGGGGGACCCACAGATACGCAGTATTTT. Its protein is CASSPLGGPTDTQYF.

As DNA, the CDR3 is TGTGCCAGCAGTGAACCCGGGACAGGGACTTACGAGCAGTACTTC. Translating gives CASSEPGTGTYEQYF. This rearrangement joins TRBV6-1 to TRBJ2-7, with TRBD1 identical over 9 bases. V lost 2 bases to trimming and J lost 4 bases; unmatched junction nucleotides: 6. The CDR3 length is 15 residues. Germline V CDR1 and CDR2: MNHNS, SASEGT.

J is TRBJ2-5 and V is TRBV6-1, with 7 bases lining up with TRBD1. This CDR3 has 15 amino acids. Looked up from germline, CDR1 is MNHNS and CDR2 is SASEGT. J was trimmed by 4 bases and V by 1 base; bases with no gene match: 6. CDR3 sequence (DNA): TGTGCCAGCAGTGAAGAGGACAGGACTTTAGAGACCCAGTACTTC. It yields the protein CASSEEDRTLETQYF.

This chain connects TRBV4-1 to TRBJ2-3; the D gene is possibly TRBD2 (6 bases). The CDR3 totals 16 residues. Germline V gene sequence: CDR1 MGHRA, CDR2 YSYEKL. V was cut by 3 bases and J by 5 bases, with 18 bases left in between. CDR3 sequence: CASSHKIGGPGDTQYF. The CDR3 coding sequence is TGCGCCAGCAGCCACAAGATCGGAGGGCCGGGAGATACGCAGTATTTT.

The V gene is TRBV7-9, the J gene TRBJ2-2, with D maybe TRBD1 (5 bases). V lost 2 bases and J 4 bases, leaving 20 bases between the germline ends. This CDR3 contains 18 residues. Per germline, CDR1 SEHNR and CDR2 FQNEAQ (reference sequence). CDR3 region: CASSLLSQGDSFTGELFF. The DNA for the CDR3 is TGTGCCAGCAGCTTATTGAGTCAGGGCGACTCATTCACCGGGGAGCTGTTTTTT. Supplemented by reference TRBV7-9 and TRBJ2-2, the full variable domain reads DTGVSQNPRHKITKRGQNVTFRCDPISEHNRLYWYRQTLGQGPEFLTYFQNEAQLEKSRLLSDRFSAERPKGSFSTLEIQRTEQGDSAMYLCASSLLSQGDSFTGELFFGEGSRLTVL.

This chain links TRBV30 with TRBJ1-4; 8 bases fit TRBD1. Trimming at V came to 3 bases and at J to 7 bases, leaving 4 bases not matched to a gene. Germline V gene sequence: CDR1 GTSNPN, CDR2 SVGIG (reference sequence). The length of the CDR3 is 13 residues. CDR3 bases: TGTGCCTGGAGGGCAGGGGGCTTTGAAAAACTGTTTTTT. This codes for CAWRAGGFEKLFF.

The gene calls are TRBV28 and TRBJ2-7; 15 positions agree with TRBD2. V trimming: 6 bases; J trimming: 3 bases; junction bases outside the gene matches: 9. The CDR3 covers 17 residues. The V gene's germline CDR1 is MDHEN and CDR2 SYDVKM. CDR3: CASSRTGLAGGLYEQYF. CDR3 nucleotides: TGTGCCAGCAGCCGCACCGGACTAGCGGGAGGGCTCTACGAGCAGTACTTC.

The V gene is TRBV7-2, the J gene TRBJ2-5, with TRBD2 matching 11 bases. Germline CDR1 and CDR2: SGHTA and FQGNSA. Trimming took 1 base from V and 2 from J; bases not matched to a gene: 9. The CDR3 spans 18 residues. Here the CDR3 DNA reads TGTGCCAGCAGCTTAGAGGGGACAGGGACTAGCGGACAAGAGACCCAGTACTTC. Translated, it gives CASSLEGTGTSGQETQYF.

This chain connects TRBV5-1 to TRBJ2-7; the D gene is possibly TRBD1 (6 bases). Germline V lookup: CDR1 SGHRS, CDR2 YFSETQ. Between the trimmed V and J ends, which lost 0 bases and 2 bases, there was a span of 6 bases. CDR3 length: 13 residues. The CDR3 loop reads CASSLDRAYEQYF. CDR3 DNA: TGCGCCAGCAGCTTGGACAGGGCCTACGAGCAGTACTTC.

The genes are TRBV14 and TRBJ2-3; D is uncertain. Deletions cut 2 bases from V and 1 base from J, with 16 bases between. CDR3 length: 17 amino acids. CDR1 is SGHDN, CDR2 FVKESK, per germline. The DNA of the CDR3 is TGTGCCAGCAGCCAAAGATCCCGGAGTTTAGGCACAGATACGCAGTATTTT. Translating gives CASSQRSRSLGTDTQYF.